This T cell receptor (beta chain) derives from a study of graft-versus-host responses after intestinal transplantation. For the study at large: Each transplant was multivisceral, liver-intestinal, or isolated intestinal. Study observations and caveats: Graft-donor T cell macrochimerism coincided with high graft-versus-host to host-versus-graft clonal ratios in allografts. Circulating GvH clone levels at their peak were associated with HvG declines (early post-transplant).

Note on this clone: The antigen is not known. The junction departs from the called germline gene at one end, perhaps through a read error.

The CDR3 contains 16 residues. Germline values: CDR1 MGHRA, CDR2 YSYEKL. TCRdb keeps only in-frame clones here, not all; method: immunoSEQ multiplex PCR. The sample includes 20,000 to 30,000 clones, around four fifths of them seen just once. The V call is TRBV4-1, the J call TRBJ2-2, with TRBD2 matching over 7 bases. The source of this sequence is a human patient who received an intestinal transplant, so some T cells may come from the graft donor. Sequences were derived from PBMCs, sampled around 29 days after intestinal transplant. CDR3 in amino acids: CASSQEAGAKTGELFF. CDR3 sequence (DNA): TGCGCCAGCAGCCAAGAGGCGGGAGCGAAGACCGGGGAGCTGTTTTTT.